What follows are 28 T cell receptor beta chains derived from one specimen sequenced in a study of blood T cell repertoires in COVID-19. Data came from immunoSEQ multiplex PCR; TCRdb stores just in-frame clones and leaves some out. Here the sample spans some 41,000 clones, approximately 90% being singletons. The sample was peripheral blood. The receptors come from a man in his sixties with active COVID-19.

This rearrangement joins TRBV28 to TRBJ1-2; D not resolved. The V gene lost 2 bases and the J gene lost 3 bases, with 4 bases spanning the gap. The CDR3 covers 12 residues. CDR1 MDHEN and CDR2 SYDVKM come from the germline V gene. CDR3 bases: TGTGCCAGCAGTTTAGCGGACTATGGCTACACCTTC. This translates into CASSLADYGYTF.

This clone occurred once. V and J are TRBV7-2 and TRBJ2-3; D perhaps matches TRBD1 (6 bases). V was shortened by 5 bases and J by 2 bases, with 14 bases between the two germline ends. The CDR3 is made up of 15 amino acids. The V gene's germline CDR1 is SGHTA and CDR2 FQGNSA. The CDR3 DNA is TGTGCCAGCAGCCAGGGGCAGCAGATCACAGATACGCAGTATTTT. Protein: CASSQGQQITDTQYF.

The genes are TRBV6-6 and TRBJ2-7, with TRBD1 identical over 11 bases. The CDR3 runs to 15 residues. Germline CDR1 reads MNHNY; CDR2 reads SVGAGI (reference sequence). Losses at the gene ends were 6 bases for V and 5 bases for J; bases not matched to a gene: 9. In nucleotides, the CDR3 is TGTGCCAGCAGAGTCTCCGGGACAGGGGGTGACGAGCAGTACTTC. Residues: CASRVSGTGGDEQYF.

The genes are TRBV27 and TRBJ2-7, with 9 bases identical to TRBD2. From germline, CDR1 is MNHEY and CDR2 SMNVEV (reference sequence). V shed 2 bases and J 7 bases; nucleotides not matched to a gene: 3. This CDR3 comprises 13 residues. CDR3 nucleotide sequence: TGTGCCAGCAGTTTACTAGCGGGAACTGAGCAGTACTTC. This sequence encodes CASSLLAGTEQYF.

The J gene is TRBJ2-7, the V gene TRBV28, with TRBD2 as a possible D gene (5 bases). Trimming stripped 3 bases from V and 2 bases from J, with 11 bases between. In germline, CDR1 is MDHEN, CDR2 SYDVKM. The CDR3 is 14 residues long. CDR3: CASSFFGDTYEQYF. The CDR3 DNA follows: TGTGCCAGCAGTTTTTTCGGGGATACCTACGAGCAGTACTTC.

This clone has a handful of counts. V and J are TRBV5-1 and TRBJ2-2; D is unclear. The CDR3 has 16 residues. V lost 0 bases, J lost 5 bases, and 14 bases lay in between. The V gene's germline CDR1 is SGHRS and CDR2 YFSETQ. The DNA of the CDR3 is TGCGCCAGCAGCTTGGCCGGAGTCACTTCGACCGGGGAGCTGTTTTTT. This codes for CASSLAGVTSTGELFF. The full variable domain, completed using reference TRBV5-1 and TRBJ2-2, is KAGVTQTPRYLIKTRGQQVTLSCSPISGHRSVSWYQQTPGQGLQFLFEYFSETQRNKGNFPGRFSGRQFSNSRSEMNVSTLELGDSALYLCASSLAGVTSTGELFFGEGSRLTVL.

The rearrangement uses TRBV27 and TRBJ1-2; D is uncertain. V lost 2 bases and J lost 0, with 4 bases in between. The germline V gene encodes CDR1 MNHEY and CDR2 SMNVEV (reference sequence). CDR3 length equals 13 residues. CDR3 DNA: TGTGCCAGCAGTTTAGCAGCTAACTATGGCTACACCTTC. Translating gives CASSLAANYGYTF.

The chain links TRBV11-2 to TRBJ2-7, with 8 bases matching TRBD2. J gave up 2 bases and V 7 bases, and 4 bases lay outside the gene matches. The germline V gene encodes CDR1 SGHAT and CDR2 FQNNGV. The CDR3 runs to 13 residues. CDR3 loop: CASIGSGTYEQYF. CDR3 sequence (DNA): TGTGCCAGCATCGGTAGCGGGACCTACGAGCAGTACTTC.

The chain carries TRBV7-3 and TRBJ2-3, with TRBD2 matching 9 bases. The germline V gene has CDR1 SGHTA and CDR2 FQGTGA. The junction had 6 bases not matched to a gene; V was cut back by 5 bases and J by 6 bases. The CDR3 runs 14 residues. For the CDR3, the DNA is TGTGCCAGCAGCCCGGGACTAGCATCCGATACGCAGTATTTT. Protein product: CASSPGLASDTQYF.

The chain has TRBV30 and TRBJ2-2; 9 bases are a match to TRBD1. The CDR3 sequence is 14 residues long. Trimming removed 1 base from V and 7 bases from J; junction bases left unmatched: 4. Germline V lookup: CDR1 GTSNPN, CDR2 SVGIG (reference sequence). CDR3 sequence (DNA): TGTGCCTGGAGTGGACAGGGGGGTGGCGGGGAGCTGTTTTTT. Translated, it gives CAWSGQGGGGELFF.

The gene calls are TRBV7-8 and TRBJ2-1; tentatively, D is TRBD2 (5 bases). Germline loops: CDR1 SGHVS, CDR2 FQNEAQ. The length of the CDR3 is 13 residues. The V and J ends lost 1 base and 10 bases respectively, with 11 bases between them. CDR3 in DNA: TGTGCCAGCAGCTTAGGGGTGCCGGGGGAGCAGTTCTTC. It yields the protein CASSLGVPGEQFF.

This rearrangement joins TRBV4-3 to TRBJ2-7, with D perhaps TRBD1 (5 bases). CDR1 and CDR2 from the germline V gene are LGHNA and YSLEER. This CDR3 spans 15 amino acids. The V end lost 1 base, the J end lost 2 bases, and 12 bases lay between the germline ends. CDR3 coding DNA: TGCGCCAGCAGCCAAGGGAACAGGAATACCTACGAGCAGTACTTC. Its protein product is CASSQGNRNTYEQYF.

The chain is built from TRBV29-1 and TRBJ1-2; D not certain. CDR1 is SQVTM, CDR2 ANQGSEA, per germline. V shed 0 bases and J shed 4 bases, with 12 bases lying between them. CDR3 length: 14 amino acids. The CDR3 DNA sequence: TGCAGCGTTGAAGATCCCGAAAGACTCTATGGCTACACCTTC. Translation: CSVEDPERLYGYTF.

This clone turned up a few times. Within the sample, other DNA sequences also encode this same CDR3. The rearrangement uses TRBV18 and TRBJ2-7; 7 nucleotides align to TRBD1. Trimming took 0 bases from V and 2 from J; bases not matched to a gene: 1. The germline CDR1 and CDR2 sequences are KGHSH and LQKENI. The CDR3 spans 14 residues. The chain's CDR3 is CASSPPGQPYEQYF. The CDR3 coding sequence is TGTGCCAGCTCACCACCGGGACAGCCCTACGAGCAGTACTTC.

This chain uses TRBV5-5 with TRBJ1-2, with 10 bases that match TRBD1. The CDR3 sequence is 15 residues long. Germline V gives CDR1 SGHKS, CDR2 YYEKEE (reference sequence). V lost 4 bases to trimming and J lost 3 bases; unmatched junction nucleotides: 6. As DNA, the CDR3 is TGTGCCAGCAGCATTGGGACAGGGGTGTACTATGGCTACACCTTC. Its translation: CASSIGTGVYYGYTF.

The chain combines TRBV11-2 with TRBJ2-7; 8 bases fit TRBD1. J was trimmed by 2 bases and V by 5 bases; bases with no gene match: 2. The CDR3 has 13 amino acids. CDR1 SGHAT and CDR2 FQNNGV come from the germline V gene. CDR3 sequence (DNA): TGTGCCAGCAGCATGGGACAGGCCTACGAGCAGTACTTC. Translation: CASSMGQAYEQYF.

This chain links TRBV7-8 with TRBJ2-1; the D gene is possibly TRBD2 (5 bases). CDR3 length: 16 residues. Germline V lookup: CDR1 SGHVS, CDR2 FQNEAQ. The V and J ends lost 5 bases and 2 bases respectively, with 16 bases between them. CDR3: CASSPTMERTYNEQFF. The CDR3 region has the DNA TGTGCCAGCAGCCCTACGATGGAGCGGACCTACAATGAGCAGTTCTTC.

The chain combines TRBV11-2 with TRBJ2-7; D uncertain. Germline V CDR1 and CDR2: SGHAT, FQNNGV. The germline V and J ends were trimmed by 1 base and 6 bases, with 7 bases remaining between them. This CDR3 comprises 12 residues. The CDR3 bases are TGTGCCAGCAGCTTAGTCTTTAGCGAGCAGTACTTC. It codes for CASSLVFSEQYF.

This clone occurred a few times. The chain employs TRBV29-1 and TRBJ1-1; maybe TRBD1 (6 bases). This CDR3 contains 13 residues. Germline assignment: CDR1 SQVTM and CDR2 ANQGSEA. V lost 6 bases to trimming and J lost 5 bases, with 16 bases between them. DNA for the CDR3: TGCAGCGTGAGGGGACAAGGGTTGACTGAAGCTTTCTTT. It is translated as CSVRGQGLTEAFF.

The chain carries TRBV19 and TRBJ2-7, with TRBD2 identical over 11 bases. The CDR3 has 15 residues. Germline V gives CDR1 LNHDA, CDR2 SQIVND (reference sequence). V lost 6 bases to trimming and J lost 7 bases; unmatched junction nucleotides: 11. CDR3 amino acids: CASRSGTSGGGEQYF. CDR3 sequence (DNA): TGTGCCAGTAGATCCGGGACTAGCGGTGGGGGAGAGCAGTACTTC.

The DNA of the CDR3 is TGTGCCAGCAGGACAGGACAGGGGCAAGGCTACACCTTC. This encodes CASRTGQGQGYTF. The chain couples TRBV28 to TRBJ1-2; TRBD1 matches at 9 bases. J lost 8 bases, V lost 6 bases, and 7 bases had no gene match. The CDR3 has 13 amino acids. CDR1 and CDR2 (germline): MDHEN, SYDVKM.

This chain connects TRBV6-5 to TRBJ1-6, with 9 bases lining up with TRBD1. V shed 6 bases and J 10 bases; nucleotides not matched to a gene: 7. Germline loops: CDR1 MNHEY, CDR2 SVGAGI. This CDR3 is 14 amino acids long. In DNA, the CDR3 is TGTGCCAGCAGAGCCGGGACAGGGAAATCACCCCTCCACTTT. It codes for CASRAGTGKSPLHF.

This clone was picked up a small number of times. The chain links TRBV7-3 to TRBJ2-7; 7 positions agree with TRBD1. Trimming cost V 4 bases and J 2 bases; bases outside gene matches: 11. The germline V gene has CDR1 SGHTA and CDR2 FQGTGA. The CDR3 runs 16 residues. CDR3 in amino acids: CASSSTGTAATYEQYF. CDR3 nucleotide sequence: TGTGCCAGCAGCTCGACCGGGACAGCGGCTACCTACGAGCAGTACTTC.

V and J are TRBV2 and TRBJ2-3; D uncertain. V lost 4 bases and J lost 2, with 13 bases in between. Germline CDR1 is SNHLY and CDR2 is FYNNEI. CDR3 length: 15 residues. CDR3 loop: CASSVLAEPTDTQYF. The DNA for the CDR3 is TGTGCCAGCAGTGTCTTGGCGGAGCCCACAGATACGCAGTATTTT.

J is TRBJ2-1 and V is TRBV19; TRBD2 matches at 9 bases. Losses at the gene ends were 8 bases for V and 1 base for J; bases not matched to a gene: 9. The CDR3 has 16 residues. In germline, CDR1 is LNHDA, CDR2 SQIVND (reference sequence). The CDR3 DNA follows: TGTGCCAGTGGGAGCATAGCGGGAGATTCCTACAATGAGCAGTTCTTC. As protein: CASGSIAGDSYNEQFF. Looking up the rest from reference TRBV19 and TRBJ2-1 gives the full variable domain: DGGITQSPKYLFRKEGQNVTLSCEQNLNHDAMYWYRQDPGQGLRLIYYSQIVNDFQKGDIAEGYSVSREKKESFPLTVTSAQKNPTAFYLCASGSIAGDSYNEQFFGPGTRLTVL.

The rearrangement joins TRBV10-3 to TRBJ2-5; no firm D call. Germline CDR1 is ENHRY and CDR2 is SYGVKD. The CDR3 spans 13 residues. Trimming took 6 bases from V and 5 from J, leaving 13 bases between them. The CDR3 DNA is TGTGCCATCAGGCCGGTGATTCGGGAGACCCAGTACTTC. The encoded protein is CAIRPVIRETQYF.

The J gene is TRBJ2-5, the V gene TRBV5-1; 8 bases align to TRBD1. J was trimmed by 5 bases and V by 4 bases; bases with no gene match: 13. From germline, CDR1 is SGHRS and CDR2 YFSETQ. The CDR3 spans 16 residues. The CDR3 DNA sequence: TGCGCCAGCAGCGTTACCGGGACAGGTTGGGAGGAGACCCAGTACTTC. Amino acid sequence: CASSVTGTGWEETQYF. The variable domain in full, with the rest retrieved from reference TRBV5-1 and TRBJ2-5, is KAGVTQTPRYLIKTRGQQVTLSCSPISGHRSVSWYQQTPGQGLQFLFEYFSETQRNKGNFPGRFSGRQFSNSRSEMNVSTLELGDSALYLCASSVTGTGWEETQYFGPGTRLLVL.

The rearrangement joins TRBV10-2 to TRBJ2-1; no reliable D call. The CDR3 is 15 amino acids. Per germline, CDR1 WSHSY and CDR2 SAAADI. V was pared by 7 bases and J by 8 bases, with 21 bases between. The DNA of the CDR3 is TGCGCCAGCACCTATGCAACAGATGTGGTCGATGAGCAGTTCTTC. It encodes CASTYATDVVDEQFF.